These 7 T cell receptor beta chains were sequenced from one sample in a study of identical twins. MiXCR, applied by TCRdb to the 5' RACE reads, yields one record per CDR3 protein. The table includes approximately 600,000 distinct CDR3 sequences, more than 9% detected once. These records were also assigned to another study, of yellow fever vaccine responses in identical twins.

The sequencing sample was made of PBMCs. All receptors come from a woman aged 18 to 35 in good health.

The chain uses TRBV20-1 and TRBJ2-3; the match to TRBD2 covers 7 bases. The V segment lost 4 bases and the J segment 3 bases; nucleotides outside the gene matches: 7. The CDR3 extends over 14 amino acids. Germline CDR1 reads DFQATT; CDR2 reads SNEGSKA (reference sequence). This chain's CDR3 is CSATTSATTDTQYF. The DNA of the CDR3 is TGCAGTGCTACCACTAGCGCCACGACAGATACGCAGTATTTT.

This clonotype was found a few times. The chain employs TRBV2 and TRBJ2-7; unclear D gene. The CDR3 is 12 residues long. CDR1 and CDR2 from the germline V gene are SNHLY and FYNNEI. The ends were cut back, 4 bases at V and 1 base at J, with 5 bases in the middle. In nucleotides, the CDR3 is TGTGCCAGCAGTGTTCAATCCTACGAGCAGTACTTC. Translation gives CASSVQSYEQYF.

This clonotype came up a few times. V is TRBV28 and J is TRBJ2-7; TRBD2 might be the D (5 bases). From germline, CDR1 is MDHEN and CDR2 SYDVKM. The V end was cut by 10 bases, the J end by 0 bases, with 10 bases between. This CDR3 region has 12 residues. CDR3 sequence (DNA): TGTGCCACCTTGGAGGACTCCTACGAGCAGTACTTC. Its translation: CATLEDSYEQYF.

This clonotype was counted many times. The CDR3 region has the DNA TGTGCCAGCAGTTTTTTAGGGACACCAGAGGCAGATACGCAGTATTTT. Its translation: CASSFLGTPEADTQYF. V is TRBV12-3 or TRBV12-4 and J is TRBJ2-3; TRBD1 might be the D (6 bases). Trimming pared 3 bases from V and 4 bases from J, leaving 17 bases between. The CDR3 loop spans 16 amino acids.

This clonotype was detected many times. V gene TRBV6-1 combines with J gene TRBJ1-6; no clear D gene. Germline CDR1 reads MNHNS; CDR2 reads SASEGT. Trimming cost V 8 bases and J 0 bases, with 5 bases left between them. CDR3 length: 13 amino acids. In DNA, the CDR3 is TGTGCCAGCCTGGGCTCCTATAATTCACCCCTCCACTTT. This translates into CASLGSYNSPLHF.

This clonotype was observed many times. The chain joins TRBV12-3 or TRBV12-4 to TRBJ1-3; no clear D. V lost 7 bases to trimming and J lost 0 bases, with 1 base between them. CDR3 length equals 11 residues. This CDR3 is CASNSGNTIYF. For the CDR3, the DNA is TGTGCCAGCAACTCTGGAAACACCATATATTTT.

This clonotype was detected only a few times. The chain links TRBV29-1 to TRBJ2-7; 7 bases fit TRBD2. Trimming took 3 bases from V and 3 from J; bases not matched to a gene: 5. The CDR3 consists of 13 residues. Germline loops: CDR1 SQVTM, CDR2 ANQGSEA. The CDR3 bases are TGCAGCGTTGAGATTGGGGGGGGCTACGAGCAGTACTTC. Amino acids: CSVEIGGGYEQYF.